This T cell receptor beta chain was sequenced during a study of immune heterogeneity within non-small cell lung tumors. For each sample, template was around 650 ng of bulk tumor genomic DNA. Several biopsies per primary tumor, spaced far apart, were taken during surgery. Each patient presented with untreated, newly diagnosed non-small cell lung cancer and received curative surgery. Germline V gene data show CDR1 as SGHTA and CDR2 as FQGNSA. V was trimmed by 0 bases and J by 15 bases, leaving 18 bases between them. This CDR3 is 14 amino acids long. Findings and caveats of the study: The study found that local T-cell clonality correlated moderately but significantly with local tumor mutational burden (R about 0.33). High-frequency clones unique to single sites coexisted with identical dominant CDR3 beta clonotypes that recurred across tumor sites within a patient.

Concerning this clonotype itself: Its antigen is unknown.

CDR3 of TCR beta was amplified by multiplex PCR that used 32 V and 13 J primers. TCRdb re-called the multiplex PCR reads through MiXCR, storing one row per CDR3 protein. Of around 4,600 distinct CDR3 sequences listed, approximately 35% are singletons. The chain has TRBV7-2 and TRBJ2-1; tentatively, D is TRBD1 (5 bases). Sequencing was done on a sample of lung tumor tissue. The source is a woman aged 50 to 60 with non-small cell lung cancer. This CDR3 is CASSLAGSSPGLFF. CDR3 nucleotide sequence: TGTGCCAGCAGCTTAGCGGGAAGTTCCCCAGGGCTGTTCTTC.